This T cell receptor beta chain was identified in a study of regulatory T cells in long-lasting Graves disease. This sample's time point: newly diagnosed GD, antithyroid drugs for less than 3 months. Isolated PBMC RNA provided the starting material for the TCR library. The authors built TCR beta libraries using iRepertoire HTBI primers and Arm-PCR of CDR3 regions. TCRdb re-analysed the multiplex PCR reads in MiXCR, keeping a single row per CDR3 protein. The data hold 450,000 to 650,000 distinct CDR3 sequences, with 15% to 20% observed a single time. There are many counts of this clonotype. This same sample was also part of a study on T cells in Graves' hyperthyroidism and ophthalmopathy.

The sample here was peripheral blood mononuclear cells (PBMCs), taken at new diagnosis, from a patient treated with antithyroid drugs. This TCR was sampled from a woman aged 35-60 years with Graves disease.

This chain's CDR3 is CASSLVPGGSYTF. CDR3 nucleotides: TGTGCCAGCAGCTTAGTCCCAGGGGGCAGCTACACCTTC. V gene TRBV7-9 combines with J gene TRBJ1-2; 8 nucleotides line up with TRBD1. The CDR3 runs to 13 residues. Unmatched junction bases numbered 4, after V lost 1 base and J lost 9 bases. Germline V gene sequence: CDR1 SEHNR, CDR2 FQNEAQ (reference sequence).